Only one count was recorded for the clone carrying this T cell receptor (beta chain). Its specificity is not known. The record originates from a study of shared clonotypes between healthy human individuals. Broader study findings: Sorted-subset samples were not fully sequenced, rarefaction indicated.

Method: immunoSEQ multiplex PCR; TCRdb's copy keeps in-frame clones and lacks some. Of over a million clones listed, roughly 96% are singletons. Germline V gene sequence: CDR1 SGHAT, CDR2 FQNNGV. This CDR3 contains 15 residues. V was clipped by 5 bases and J by 0 bases, with 14 bases between them. The healthy adult donors were HIV-negative and reported no recent acute infections or vaccinations. From CD4+ cells came CD45RA+ naive and CD45RA-negative memory subsets. The chain joins TRBV11-2 to TRBJ2-7, with D possibly TRBD1 on 5 matching bases. This receptor was taken from a young man in good health. Material: naive CD4+ T cells sorted from blood. Stated subset: CD45RA+ positively selected. The CDR3 region has the DNA TGTGCCAGCAGCGAACCGCAGGGTTTCTCCTACGAGCAGTACTTC. Residues: CASSEPQGFSYEQYF.